The 4 T cell receptor beta chains below come from one sample, sequenced in a study of T cells in Graves' hyperthyroidism and ophthalmopathy. There were TCR beta CDR3 regions amplified from RNA transcripts. A first-round RT-PCR of the TCR CDR3 used the HTBI primer set. TCRdb reprocessed the multiplex PCR reads with MiXCR, giving one entry per CDR3 protein. This repertoire shows 250,000 to 300,000 distinct CDR3 sequences, roughly 15% found once; its top ten account for 6.5% to 10%. The sequenced sample consisted of blood. Receptors were obtained from a woman in her thirties or forties with Graves' hyperthyroidism.

This clonotype has a count of ten or more. The CDR3 DNA reads TGTGCCTGGAGTGTACGGGGGGGTGGACTCAATGAGCAGTTCTTC. Residues: CAWSVRGGGLNEQFF. The J gene is TRBJ2-1, the V gene TRBV30; 8 nucleotides match TRBD2. The CDR3 length is 15 residues. Germline CDR1 is GTSNPN and CDR2 is SVGIG (reference sequence). Losses at the gene ends were 0 bases for V and 6 bases for J; bases not matched to a gene: 7.

The genes are TRBV9 and TRBJ1-5, with 11 bases identical to TRBD1. The length of the CDR3 is 15 residues. The trim removed 3 bases at V and 4 bases at J, leaving 3 bases unmatched. The V gene's germline CDR1 is SGDLS and CDR2 YYNGEE. In DNA form, the CDR3 reads TGTGCCAGCAGCGGGGGACAGGGGGTTAATCAGCCCCAGCATTTT. Protein: CASSGGQGVNQPQHF.

This clonotype has just a few counts. The chain employs TRBV7-2 and TRBJ2-7; 10 bases are shared with TRBD2. The CDR3 runs 16 residues. Germline V gene data show CDR1 as SGHTA and CDR2 as FQGNSA. V dropped 6 bases and J dropped 3; count of bases not matched to a gene: 11. The CDR3 nucleotides are TGTGCCAGCAGGAAGGTAGCGGGAGGCCCCCTCTACGAGCAGTACTTC. This sequence encodes CASRKVAGGPLYEQYF. Looking up the rest from reference TRBV7-2 and TRBJ2-7 gives the full variable domain: GAGVSQSPSNKVTEKGKDVELRCDPISGHTALYWYRQSLGQGLEFLIYFQGNSAPDKSGLPSDRFSAERTGGSVSTLTIQRTQQEDSAVYLCASRKVAGGPLYEQYFGPGTRLTVT.

This clonotype was picked up a small number of times. V usage is TRBV6-1 and J usage is TRBJ2-5; D not resolved. The CDR3 has 13 residues. Germline V CDR1 and CDR2: MNHNS, SASEGT. V lost 7 bases and J lost 5, with 14 bases in between. CDR3 in amino acids: CASTQMPGETQYF. The CDR3 DNA sequence: TGTGCCAGCACTCAGATGCCTGGGGAGACCCAGTACTTC.